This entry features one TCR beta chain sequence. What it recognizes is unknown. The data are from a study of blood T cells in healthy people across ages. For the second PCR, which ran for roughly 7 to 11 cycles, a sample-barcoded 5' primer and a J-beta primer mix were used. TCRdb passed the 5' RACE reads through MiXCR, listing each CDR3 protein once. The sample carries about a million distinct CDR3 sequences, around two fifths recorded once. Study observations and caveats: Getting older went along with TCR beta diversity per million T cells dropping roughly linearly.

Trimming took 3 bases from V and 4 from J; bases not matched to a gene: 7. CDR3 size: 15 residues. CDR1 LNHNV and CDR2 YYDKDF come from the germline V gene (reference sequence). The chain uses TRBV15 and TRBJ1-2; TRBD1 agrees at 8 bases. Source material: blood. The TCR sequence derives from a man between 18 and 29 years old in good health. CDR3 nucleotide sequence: TGTGCCACCAGCAGCGCCAGGGACAGGTCCTATGGCTACACCTTC. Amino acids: CATSSARDRSYGYTF.